Presented here are 8 T cell receptor beta chains from one specimen sequenced in a study of cytomegalovirus exposure and HLA in healthy donors listed by TCRdb under 2017. Library method: the immunoSEQ multiplex PCR assay. For the multiplex PCR, a mixture combining 60 forward primers for TCR Vbeta segments and 13 reverse primers for TCR Jbeta segments was used. What TCRdb holds here is the immuneACCESS table cut down to in-frame rearrangements. Part of the clones is not present; checked against another copy, under half of the missing clones reflect an unresolved V gene, and the others are unexplained. This sample lists 170,000 or so clones; around 70% were detected once. The ten biggest clones cover about 2.7% of the sample. Sample: PBMCs. Receptor source: a male donor in good health and CMV-seronegative.

This clone has a single count. The V call is TRBV7-2, the J call TRBJ2-2, with D tentatively TRBD2 (5 bases). Germline CDR1 is SGHTA and CDR2 is FQGNSA. The CDR3 has 15 residues. Trimming shortened V by 5 bases and J by 7 bases, and 17 bases separated the two germline ends. The CDR3, as DNA: TGTGCCAGCAGCCCCCAGGTCAGTCGGGACGGGGAGCTGTTTTTT. This codes for CASSPQVSRDGELFF.

Only a few counts were recorded for this clone. V is TRBV19 and J is TRBJ1-1, with D possibly TRBD1 on 5 matching bases. Germline loops: CDR1 LNHDA, CDR2 SQIVND (reference sequence). V gave up 6 bases and J gave up 10 bases, with 24 bases separating them. The CDR3 sequence is 15 residues long. The CDR3 sequence is CASSYPAPSGNGAFF. CDR3 sequence (DNA): TGTGCCAGTAGCTATCCCGCTCCCTCAGGGAACGGAGCTTTCTTT.

This chain connects TRBV7-8 to TRBJ2-3; 9 bases are shared with TRBD2. V lost 3 bases and J lost 0; bases outside the gene matches: 4. This CDR3 region has 16 residues. Per germline, CDR1 SGHVS and CDR2 FQNEAQ. In nucleotides, the CDR3 is TGTGCCAGCAGCTTGGCTAGCGGGGCTAGCACAGATACGCAGTATTTT. Translating it yields CASSLASGASTDTQYF. The full variable domain, with the rest looked up from reference TRBV7-8 and TRBJ2-3, is GAGVSQSPRYKVAKRGQDVALRCDPISGHVSLFWYQQALGQGPEFLTYFQNEAQLDKSGLPSDRFFAERPEGSVSTLKIQRTQQEDSAVYLCASSLASGASTDTQYFGPGTRLTVL.

The sample holds one count of this clone. The chain employs TRBV10-3 and TRBJ1-1; no clear D. The germline gives CDR1 ENHRY, CDR2 SYGVKD. Trimming pared 6 bases from V and 4 bases from J, leaving 9 bases between. The CDR3 length is 12 residues. Here the CDR3 DNA reads TGTGCCATCAGAGAGACAAGCACTGAAGCTTTCTTT. It specifies CAIRETSTEAFF.

This chain joins TRBV6-6 and TRBJ2-7, with TRBD1 identical over 9 bases. V shed 10 bases, J shed 5 bases, and the junction held 9 bases outside the gene matches. The length of the CDR3 is 13 residues. CDR1 MNHNY and CDR2 SVGAGI come from the germline V gene (reference sequence). CDR3 protein: CATTGTGTHEQYF. The CDR3 DNA is TGTGCCACCACCGGGACAGGGACCCACGAGCAGTACTTC.

This clone has just a few counts. The chain is built from TRBV6-4 and TRBJ2-1; a possible D gene is TRBD1 (6 bases). V was trimmed by 5 bases and J by 7 bases, leaving 15 bases between them. Germline V CDR1 and CDR2: MRHNA, SNTAGT. The CDR3 has 14 amino acids. The CDR3 coding sequence is TGTGCCAGCAGTCCTAGCCCAGGGGCAAATGAGCAGTTCTTC. Protein: CASSPSPGANEQFF.

This clone was seen a few times. V and J are TRBV7-3 and TRBJ2-1; the D gene is possibly TRBD1 (6 bases). CDR1 is SGHTA, CDR2 FQGTGA, per germline. V lost 2 bases and J lost 12, with 8 bases in between. This CDR3 spans 11 amino acids. This CDR3 is CASSLGGWQFF. The CDR3 DNA follows: TGTGCCAGCAGCTTAGGGGGCTGGCAGTTCTTC.

The chain combines TRBV27 with TRBJ1-3; D not resolved. This CDR3 has 14 residues. Trimming left V 2 bases short and J 1 base short, with 6 bases between. Germline V gives CDR1 MNHEY, CDR2 SMNVEV (reference sequence). CDR3 loop: CASSLRGSGNTIYF. For the CDR3, the DNA is TGTGCCAGCAGTTTACGAGGGTCTGGAAACACCATATATTTT.